The 27 T cell receptor beta chains below all came from one sample that was sequenced in a study of blood T cell repertoires in COVID-19. TCRdb's table, derived via immunoSEQ multiplex PCR, lists solely in-frame clones and lacks some. The sample holds around 370,000 clones; more than 70% are singletons and the top ten take about 1.2%. The material sequenced was PBMCs or T cells enriched from blood (not recorded which). The receptor set was obtained from a woman younger than 30 who had recovered from COVID-19.

V and J are TRBV6-5 and TRBJ2-1, with D maybe TRBD1 (6 bases). The V gene's germline CDR1 is MNHEY and CDR2 SVGAGI. V dropped 4 bases and J dropped 5 bases, with 15 bases sitting between them. This CDR3 spans 15 amino acids. As DNA, the CDR3 is TGTGCCAGCAGTTTTCGAGGGACACTCGACAATGAGCAGTTCTTC. This sequence encodes CASSFRGTLDNEQFF.

The chain is built from TRBV28 and TRBJ2-3, with 8 bases lining up with TRBD1. Per germline, CDR1 MDHEN and CDR2 SYDVKM. The CDR3 covers 16 residues. The V and J ends lost 4 bases and 0 bases, in that order; junction bases with no gene match: 6. CDR3 region: CASSSADRGSTDTQYF. CDR3 in DNA: TGTGCCAGCAGTTCTGCCGACAGGGGAAGCACAGATACGCAGTATTTT.

V and J are TRBV24-1 and TRBJ1-2, with D perhaps TRBD1 (5 bases). The V and J ends lost 3 bases and 7 bases respectively, with 8 bases between them. This CDR3 has 12 residues. CDR1 and CDR2 (germline): KGHDR, SFDVKD. DNA of the CDR3: TGTGCCACCAGTGATATCGGGGGTGGCTACACCTTC. This codes for CATSDIGGGYTF.

The chain combines TRBV5-1 with TRBJ2-7; TRBD2 might be the D (6 bases). V was cut by 5 bases and J by 5 bases, with 20 bases left in between. Germline CDR1 SGHRS, CDR2 YFSETQ. This CDR3 contains 15 residues. The CDR3 spells CASREGPFGGDEQYF. CDR3 sequence (DNA): TGCGCCAGCAGGGAGGGCCCCTTTGGTGGGGACGAGCAGTACTTC.

The chain is built from TRBV6-5 and TRBJ1-1, with 7 positions matching TRBD1. Germline-derived CDR1 and CDR2 are MNHEY and SVGAGI. CDR3 length: 15 residues. The V gene end was trimmed by 5 bases and the J gene end by 0 bases; junction bases not matched to a gene: 6. The CDR3 sequence: CASSREGALNTEAFF. The DNA of the CDR3 is TGTGCCAGCAGTCGGGAGGGGGCTTTGAACACTGAAGCTTTCTTT.

This rearrangement joins TRBV2 to TRBJ2-7, with TRBD1 matching over 12 bases. J was trimmed by 6 bases and V by 4 bases; bases with no gene match: 4. The CDR3 totals 14 residues. CDR1 and CDR2 (germline): SNHLY, FYNNEI. CDR3 in amino acids: CASSAGQGAIEQYF. As DNA, the CDR3 is TGTGCCAGCAGTGCGGGACAGGGGGCCATCGAGCAGTACTTC. The whole variable domain, remainder taken from reference TRBV2 and TRBJ2-7, is EPEVTQTPSHQVTQMGQEVILRCVPISNHLYFYWYRQILGQKVEFLVSFYNNEISEKSEIFDDQFSVERPDGSNFTLKIRSTKLEDSAMYFCASSAGQGAIEQYFGPGTRLTVT.

The chain employs TRBV5-1 and TRBJ1-4, with D possibly matching TRBD1 (6 bases). The CDR3 is 15 amino acids. V lost 4 bases to trimming and J lost 4 bases, with 14 bases between them. Germline-derived CDR1 and CDR2 are SGHRS and YFSETQ. The DNA for the CDR3 is TGCGCCAGCAGCGGAGGACAGACCAGTAATGAAAAACTGTTTTTT. Protein: CASSGGQTSNEKLFF.

V usage is TRBV24-1 and J usage is TRBJ2-5, with D perhaps TRBD1 (5 bases). Germline V gene lookup returns CDR1 KGHDR and CDR2 SFDVKD. This CDR3 is built from 13 residues. Trimming took off 6 bases at V and 2 bases at J, with 9 bases between the two ends. Written as DNA, the CDR3 is TGTGCCACCAGTAACCAGGGACAAGAGACCCAGTACTTC. Translating it yields CATSNQGQETQYF.

The chain recombines TRBV2 with TRBJ1-6; D is uncertain. The germline V gene has CDR1 SNHLY and CDR2 FYNNEI. This CDR3 is 13 amino acids long. Trimming pared 5 bases from V and 4 bases from J, leaving 6 bases between. The CDR3 region is CASSQAYNSPLHF. The CDR3 nucleotides read TGTGCCAGCAGTCAGGCTTATAATTCACCCCTCCACTTT.

The chain employs TRBV2 and TRBJ1-2; 8 bases map to TRBD1. V dropped 2 bases and J dropped 4; count of bases not matched to a gene: 12. CDR3 length: 17 amino acids. Germline CDR1 is SNHLY and CDR2 is FYNNEI. The DNA for the CDR3 is TGTGCCAGCAGTGAAATTGGTGGGGACAGGTCTGGCTATGGCTACACCTTC. It encodes CASSEIGGDRSGYGYTF.

CDR3 nucleotide sequence: TGCAGCGTTGAAATAGGAGAATCCTACGAGCAGTACTTC. It specifies CSVEIGESYEQYF. The chain joins TRBV29-1 to TRBJ2-7, with D hard to call. Germline CDR1 reads SQVTM; CDR2 reads ANQGSEA. V lost 2 bases to trimming and J lost 1 base, with 9 bases between them. This CDR3 spans 13 amino acids.

The chain has TRBV19 and TRBJ1-2, with 7 bases that match TRBD1. The CDR3 sequence is 15 residues long. V was clipped by 7 bases and J by 4 bases; unmatched bases: 12. Germline-derived CDR1 and CDR2 are LNHDA and SQIVND (reference sequence). Here the CDR3 reads CASITPGQLPYGYTF. In DNA form, the CDR3 reads TGTGCCAGTATCACCCCGGGACAGCTACCCTATGGCTACACCTTC.

V usage is TRBV6-5 and J usage is TRBJ1-1; the D is unclear. The V end was cut by 6 bases, the J end by 0 bases, with 14 bases between. Germline V gene sequence: CDR1 MNHEY, CDR2 SVGAGI. The CDR3 runs 15 residues. CDR3 DNA: TGTGCCAGCAGCCGCCCTGACACCTTGAACACTGAAGCTTTCTTT. Its translation is CASSRPDTLNTEAFF.

Note on this clone: Different DNA sequences within this sample yield the same CDR3. V usage is TRBV30 and J usage is TRBJ1-2; a possible D gene is TRBD1 (6 bases). The CDR3 spans 12 residues. Germline V gene sequence: CDR1 GTSNPN, CDR2 SVGIG (reference sequence). With 1 base removed from V and 4 bases from J, the gap between germline ends came to 7 bases. This CDR3 is CAWSGGPYGYTF. The CDR3 DNA follows: TGTGCCTGGAGTGGGGGGCCCTATGGCTACACCTTC.

The rearrangement joins TRBV12-3 or TRBV12-4 to TRBJ2-7; possibly TRBD2 for D (6 bases). This CDR3 region has 11 residues. V lost 6 bases and J 7 bases, leaving 10 bases between the germline ends. CDR3 bases: TGTGCCAGCAGCCCCGGAGGGGAGCAGTACTTC. This translates into CASSPGGEQYF.

J is TRBJ1-2 and V is TRBV25-1; 10 bases are shared with TRBD1. Germline V gives CDR1 MGHDK, CDR2 SYGVNS. V was clipped by 2 bases and J by 8 bases; unmatched bases: 5. The CDR3 contains 14 residues. CDR3 residues: CASSEHGTGDGYTF. The DNA for the CDR3 is TGTGCCAGCAGTGAACATGGGACAGGGGACGGCTACACCTTC.

This chain uses TRBV6-5 with TRBJ1-4; perhaps TRBD1 as D (6 bases). This CDR3 is 15 amino acids long. V was clipped by 5 bases and J by 6 bases, with 16 bases between them. The germline V gene has CDR1 MNHEY and CDR2 SVGAGI. This CDR3 is CASSPPGHEDEKLFF. The CDR3 DNA sequence: TGTGCCAGCAGTCCTCCGGGACATGAGGATGAAAAACTGTTTTTT.

As to this clone: The sample holds other DNA sequences that translate to the same CDR3. V and J are TRBV27 and TRBJ1-1; 7 bases agree with TRBD1. The V gene's germline CDR1 is MNHEY and CDR2 SMNVEV (reference sequence). With 5 bases clipped from V and 1 base from J, the junction kept 4 bases outside the gene matches. The CDR3 sequence is 14 residues long. The CDR3 nucleotides read TGTGCCAGCAGTCCCCGGGACAGGAACACTGAAGCTTTCTTT. Translating gives CASSPRDRNTEAFF.

V and J are TRBV15 and TRBJ1-6; D unclear. This CDR3 contains 13 residues. V shed 5 bases and J shed 5 bases, with 7 bases lying between them. CDR1 and CDR2 from the germline V gene are LNHNV and YYDKDF (reference sequence). The CDR3: CATSGLDNSPLHF. The CDR3, as DNA: TGTGCCACCAGCGGACTTGATAATTCACCCCTCCACTTT.

The V and J genes are TRBV5-4 and TRBJ2-5; 9 nucleotides line up with TRBD2. The V segment lost 3 bases and the J segment 3 bases; nucleotides outside the gene matches: 6. This CDR3 contains 15 residues. Germline values: CDR1 SGHNT, CDR2 YYREEE (reference sequence). CDR3 sequence (DNA): TGTGCCAGCAGCTCCCAGGGCGGGGGGGAAGAGACCCAGTACTTC. As protein: CASSSQGGGEETQYF.

The count of this clone is one. The V and J genes are TRBV9 and TRBJ2-7, with a weak D call TRBD1 (6 bases). CDR1 SGDLS and CDR2 YYNGEE come from the germline V gene. The CDR3 consists of 16 residues. Trimming took off 4 bases at V and 0 bases at J, with 17 bases between the two ends. CDR3 nucleotides: TGTGCCAGCAGCCCGTCCGCAGGGGCGTTCTCCTACGAGCAGTACTTC. Its translation is CASSPSAGAFSYEQYF.

CDR3: CASSLAFPQFLSYEQYF. CDR3 in DNA: TGTGCCAGCAGCTTAGCATTCCCACAGTTTCTCTCCTACGAGCAGTACTTC. The chain joins TRBV11-3 to TRBJ2-7; D unresolved. CDR1 is SGHNT, CDR2 YENEEA, per germline. The germline V and J ends were trimmed by 1 base and 0 bases, with 16 bases remaining between them. CDR3 length equals 17 residues.

The J gene is TRBJ2-3, the V gene TRBV4-1; 7 positions agree with TRBD2. The CDR3 covers 17 residues. CDR1 is MGHRA and CDR2 is YSYEKL in the germline V gene. With V trimmed by 0 bases and J by 5 bases, 11 bases remained unmatched. The CDR3 DNA sequence: TGCGCCAGCAGCCAAGACAGCGGGGCGGCCGGTGGAGATACGCAGTATTTT. Translating gives CASSQDSGAAGGDTQYF.

This clone was counted between two and nine times. The chain joins TRBV6-4 to TRBJ1-5; D is perhaps TRBD1 (6 bases). The CDR3 has 15 amino acids. The V end was cut by 7 bases, the J end by 4 bases, with 17 bases between. Germline lookup yields CDR1 MRHNA and CDR2 SNTAGT. The CDR3 sequence: CASKLRDKGNQPQHF. For the CDR3, the DNA is TGTGCCAGCAAGCTTCGGGACAAGGGGAATCAGCCCCAGCATTTT.

CDR3 in amino acids: CASSITTVTYEQYF. In DNA, the CDR3 is TGTGCCAGTAGTATAACGACAGTAACCTACGAGCAGTACTTC. The chain is built from TRBV19 and TRBJ2-7; D perhaps matches TRBD1 (5 bases). The CDR3 loop spans 14 amino acids. V was shortened by 2 bases and J by 2 bases, with 10 bases between the two germline ends. Germline V gene lookup returns CDR1 LNHDA and CDR2 SQIVND (reference sequence).

V gene TRBV19 combines with J gene TRBJ2-1, with 14 positions matching TRBD2. From germline, CDR1 is LNHDA and CDR2 SQIVND (reference sequence). There are 15 residues in the CDR3. The V segment lost 3 bases and the J segment 10 bases; nucleotides outside the gene matches: 5. The CDR3 sequence: CASSIRTSGGKEQFF. The CDR3 DNA reads TGTGCCAGTAGTATCCGGACTAGCGGGGGGAAAGAGCAGTTCTTC.

This clone was seen only once. CDR3 coding DNA: TGTGCCAGCACCGGACAGCAGTCCTCAAGCTCTGGAAACACCATATATTTT. Protein product: CASTGQQSSSSGNTIYF. The chain employs TRBV9 and TRBJ1-3, with a possible D match to TRBD1 (6 bases). The CDR3 is 17 residues long. Trimming removed 6 bases from V and 0 bases from J, with 19 bases in between. Germline V gives CDR1 SGDLS, CDR2 YYNGEE.